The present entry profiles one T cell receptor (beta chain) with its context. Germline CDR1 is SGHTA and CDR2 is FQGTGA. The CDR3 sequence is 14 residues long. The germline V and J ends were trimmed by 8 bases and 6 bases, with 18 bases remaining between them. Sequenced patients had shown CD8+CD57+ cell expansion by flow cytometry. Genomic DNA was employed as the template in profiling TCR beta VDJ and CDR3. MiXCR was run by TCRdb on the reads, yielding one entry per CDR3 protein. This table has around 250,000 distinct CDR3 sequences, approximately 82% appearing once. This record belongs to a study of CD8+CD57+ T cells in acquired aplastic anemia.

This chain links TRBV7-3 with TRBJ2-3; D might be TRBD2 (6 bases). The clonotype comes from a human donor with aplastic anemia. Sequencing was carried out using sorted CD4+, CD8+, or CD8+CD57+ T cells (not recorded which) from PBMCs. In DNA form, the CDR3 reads TGTGCCAGCTGCATAGCGGCCGGTCCCGATACGCAGTATTTT. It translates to CASCIAAGPDTQYF.